The 25 T cell receptor beta chains listed next were all sequenced from one sample in a study of regulatory T cells in long-lasting Graves disease. Both iRepertoire HTBI primers and Arm-PCR of CDR3 regions were used to build the TCR beta libraries. MiXCR was run by TCRdb on the multiplex PCR reads, yielding one entry per CDR3 protein. The sample lists some 340,000 distinct CDR3 sequences; less than 30% were seen once. Specified time point: persistent/refractory GD, antithyroid drugs over 5 years with positive TRAb. PBMC-extracted RNA yielded the TCR library. The source material was peripheral blood mononuclear cells (PBMCs), sampled when the disease was refractory, from a patient treated with antithyroid drugs. These receptors all come from a woman in her forties with Graves disease.

The gene calls are TRBV20-1 and TRBJ2-4; D gene uncertain. CDR1 and CDR2 (germline): DFQATT, SNEGSKA (reference sequence). The V end was cut by 2 bases, the J end by 1 base, with 12 bases between. The CDR3 length is 15 residues. The CDR3 bases are TGCAGTGCTAGAACCATACAGATCGCCAAAAACATTCAGTACTTC. This gives the protein CSARTIQIAKNIQYF.

This chain connects TRBV28 to TRBJ2-7; tentative D call: TRBD2 (5 bases). The CDR3 spans 15 residues. The V and J ends lost 6 bases and 1 base respectively, with 16 bases between them. CDR1 MDHEN and CDR2 SYDVKM come from the germline V gene. The CDR3 coding sequence is TGTGCCAGCAGCCCTAGTGGAGGACGGTCCTACGAGCAGTACTTC. Translation gives CASSPSGGRSYEQYF.

This clonotype was recorded a few times. This may be a read error, as it is one base from a much larger clone. No conserved phenylalanine or tryptophan is present at the end of the CDR3, so a read error is the likely explanation. The CDR3 bases are TGTGCCAGCAGGAGTACAGGGGCGGTGACTGAAGCTTTCCTT. Translation: CASRSTGAVTEAFL. The chain has TRBV28 and TRBJ1-1, with 7 bases identical to TRBD1. The CDR3 sequence is 14 residues long. Trimming removed 6 bases from V and 5 bases from J; junction bases left unmatched: 9. The germline gives CDR1 MDHEN, CDR2 SYDVKM.

This clonotype was counted ten times or more. The V gene is TRBV2, the J gene TRBJ2-7; TRBD2 matches 9 bases. Germline-derived CDR1 and CDR2 are SNHLY and FYNNEI. J was trimmed by 1 base and V by 8 bases; bases with no gene match: 0. This CDR3 contains 12 residues. CDR3 sequence reads: CASLAGSYEQYF. CDR3 coding DNA: TGTGCCAGCCTAGCGGGGTCCTACGAGCAGTACTTC.

This clonotype was seen ten or more times. The chain combines TRBV20-1 with TRBJ1-1; tentatively, D is TRBD1 (6 bases). V was pared by 3 bases and J by 6 bases, with 20 bases between. Per the germline V gene, CDR1 is DFQATT and CDR2 is SNEGSKA (reference sequence). This CDR3 has 15 amino acids. The CDR3 loop reads CSARAGGGVWSEAFF. Here the CDR3 DNA reads TGCAGTGCTAGGGCGGGGGGGGGCGTATGGTCTGAAGCTTTCTTT.

This clonotype was recorded a few times. V usage is TRBV4-1 and J usage is TRBJ2-5, with 8 bases aligning to TRBD1. J was trimmed by 0 bases and V by 3 bases; bases with no gene match: 6. This CDR3 spans 16 amino acids. The germline V gene has CDR1 MGHRA and CDR2 YSYEKL. The CDR3 protein is CASSQTDREYQETQYF. CDR3 nucleotide sequence: TGCGCCAGCAGCCAGACGGACAGGGAGTACCAAGAGACCCAGTACTTC.

This clonotype was seen a handful of times. The chain couples TRBV5-1 to TRBJ2-5; 8 nucleotides line up with TRBD2. CDR3 length: 15 residues. J was trimmed by 3 bases and V by 3 bases; bases with no gene match: 7. Germline CDR1 reads SGHRS; CDR2 reads YFSETQ. DNA of the CDR3: TGCGCCAGCAGCTCGCTCGCGGGAGGAGAAGAGACCCAGTACTTC. Amino acid sequence: CASSSLAGGEETQYF.

This clonotype was recorded a few times. The CDR3 DNA follows: TGTGCCAGCAGCCAAGGTCTAGGAAACACCGGGGAGCTGTTTTTT. Its protein product is CASSQGLGNTGELFF. This chain links TRBV3-1 with TRBJ2-2; D is ambiguous. V was clipped by 1 base and J by 2 bases, with 8 bases between them. Germline V lookup: CDR1 LGHDT, CDR2 YNNKEL (reference sequence). CDR3 length: 15 amino acids.

This clonotype was seen ten or more times. The chain recombines TRBV11-2 with TRBJ2-7; D is ambiguous. The germline CDR1 and CDR2 sequences are SGHAT and FQNNGV. CDR3 length: 18 amino acids. Trimming stripped 0 bases from V and 1 base from J, with 19 bases between. The DNA for the CDR3 is TGTGCCAGCAGCTTAGATAGGTTTGGCTCTACTATGTCCTACGAGCAGTACTTC. Protein: CASSLDRFGSTMSYEQYF.

About this clonotype: An end of the junction differs from the germline gene, which may be a read error. The chain joins TRBV27 to TRBJ2-6; D may be TRBD1 (5 bases). In germline, CDR1 is MNHEY, CDR2 SMNVEV (reference sequence). The CDR3 runs 19 residues. In DNA, the CDR3 is TGTGCCAGCAGTGTTAGGGATCAGGGTTTCTCCTCTGGGGCCAACGTCCTGGCTTTC. Residues: CASSVRDQGFSSGANVLAF.

This clonotype showed up many times. The V and J genes are TRBV11-2 and TRBJ2-2; 9 nucleotides line up with TRBD1. V lost 6 bases to trimming and J lost 0 bases; unmatched junction nucleotides: 14. CDR1 and CDR2 (germline): SGHAT, FQNNGV. The CDR3 has 19 residues. CDR3 sequence reads: CASRIPGTGRHSNTGELFF. Written as DNA, the CDR3 is TGTGCCAGCAGGATTCCCGGGACAGGGCGTCACTCGAACACCGGGGAGCTGTTTTTT.

The rearrangement joins TRBV11-2 to TRBJ2-1; TRBD2 matches at 8 bases. From germline, CDR1 is SGHAT and CDR2 FQNNGV. This CDR3 contains 15 residues. The V gene end was trimmed by 1 base and the J gene end by 6 bases; junction bases not matched to a gene: 5. The chain's CDR3 is CASSLAGGLGNEQFF. The CDR3 nucleotides read TGTGCCAGCAGCTTAGCGGGGGGGCTCGGCAATGAGCAGTTCTTC.

V and J are TRBV2 and TRBJ2-7, with 9 bases matching TRBD2. This CDR3 is 17 amino acids long. Germline trimming cut 5 bases from V and 4 bases from J; bases unmatched to any gene: 15. Looked up from germline, CDR1 is SNHLY and CDR2 is FYNNEI. The CDR3 nucleotides read TGTGCCAGCAGTTCAGACGACTTAGCGGGAGATAGTTACGAGCAGTACTTC. Protein product: CASSSDDLAGDSYEQYF.

The chain is built from TRBV28 and TRBJ2-7; D perhaps matches TRBD2 (7 bases). Germline V gene sequence: CDR1 MDHEN, CDR2 SYDVKM. There are 15 residues in the CDR3. V lost 6 bases, J lost 0 bases, and 15 bases lay in between. CDR3 loop: CASSRWGGSSYEQYF. In DNA form, the CDR3 reads TGTGCCAGCAGCCGGTGGGGGGGCAGCTCCTACGAGCAGTACTTC.

In this sample, this clonotype turned up many times. V usage is TRBV2 and J usage is TRBJ1-1; D is perhaps TRBD1 (5 bases). The V and J ends lost 8 bases and 7 bases respectively, with 17 bases between them. The germline CDR1 and CDR2 sequences are SNHLY and FYNNEI. The length of the CDR3 is 13 residues. The CDR3 nucleotides read TGTGCCAGCGATCAACTTGGGGGAGTTGAAGCTTTCTTT. It specifies CASDQLGGVEAFF.

This clonotype turned up a few times. The rearrangement links TRBV18 to TRBJ2-7; D could derive from TRBD1 or TRBD2 (5 bases each). The germline V gene has CDR1 KGHSH and CDR2 LQKENI. This CDR3 region has 13 residues. V was cut by 6 bases and J by 5 bases, with 14 bases left in between. This chain's CDR3 is CASSLTEGNEQYF. In nucleotides, the CDR3 is TGTGCCAGCTCTCTAACCGAGGGGAACGAGCAGTACTTC. Based on the CDR3 plus reference TRBV18 and TRBJ2-7, the full variable domain is NAGVMQNPRHLVRRRGQEARLRCSPMKGHSHVYWYRQLPEEGLKFMVYLQKENIIDESGMPKERFSAEFPKEGPSILRIQQVVRGDSAAYFCASSLTEGNEQYFGPGTRLTVT.

This clonotype was counted ten times or more. The chain couples TRBV2 to TRBJ2-4; no definite D call. The length of the CDR3 is 12 residues. Germline CDR1 SNHLY, CDR2 FYNNEI. V was pared by 6 bases and J by 7 bases, with 10 bases between. The CDR3 here is CASRTLGNIQYF. For the CDR3, the DNA is TGTGCCAGCAGAACACTGGGGAACATTCAGTACTTC.

The chain couples TRBV6-1 to TRBJ1-1, with 9 bases lining up with TRBD1. J gave up 5 bases and V 3 bases, and 4 bases lay outside the gene matches. In germline, CDR1 is MNHNS, CDR2 SASEGT. This CDR3 contains 14 residues. CDR3 loop: CASSDYRGQTEAFF. DNA of the CDR3: TGTGCCAGCAGTGATTACAGGGGGCAGACTGAAGCTTTCTTT.

Only a few counts were recorded for this clonotype. The chain joins TRBV30 to TRBJ2-7; D is perhaps TRBD2 (6 bases). V shed 3 bases and J shed 4 bases, with 7 bases lying between them. Germline assignment: CDR1 GTSNPN and CDR2 SVGIG (reference sequence). The CDR3 is 11 amino acids. DNA for the CDR3: TGTGCCTGGAGGGGGGGATACGAGCAGTACTTC. It codes for CAWRGGYEQYF.

About this clonotype: Just one base apart from a much larger clone, this may be a read error. This sequence joins TRBV3-1 and TRBJ2-5, with a weak D call TRBD2 (5 bases). Looked up from germline, CDR1 is LGHDT and CDR2 is YNNKEL (reference sequence). V gave up 1 base and J gave up 4 bases, with 13 bases separating them. CDR3 length: 15 amino acids. DNA for the CDR3: TGTGCCAGCAGCCAAGCAGCGGATCCTCGAGAGACCCAGTACTTC. Protein: CASSQAADPRETQYF.

This clonotype came up many times. This chain uses TRBV28 with TRBJ1-4, with unresolved D. Germline lookup yields CDR1 MDHEN and CDR2 SYDVKM. This CDR3 has 14 amino acids. V dropped 4 bases and J dropped 7 bases, with 13 bases sitting between them. CDR3 amino acids: CASSSGLTGEKLFF. CDR3 DNA sequence: TGTGCCAGCAGTTCAGGTTTAACTGGTGAAAAACTGTTTTTT.

Many counts were recorded for this clonotype. This chain joins TRBV28 and TRBJ1-6; tentative D call: TRBD1 (6 bases). Trimming left V 6 bases short and J 8 bases short, with 8 bases between. The CDR3 sequence is 12 residues long. Germline CDR1 and CDR2: MDHEN and SYDVKM. The CDR3 DNA sequence: TGTGCCAGCAGAACAGGGTATTCACCCCTCCACTTT. This encodes CASRTGYSPLHF.

This clonotype came up many times. The chain is built from TRBV2 and TRBJ2-5; 7 nucleotides align to TRBD2. The junction had 8 bases not matched to a gene; V was cut back by 8 bases and J by 5 bases. The CDR3 loop spans 13 amino acids. The germline gives CDR1 SNHLY, CDR2 FYNNEI. CDR3 DNA: TGTGCCAGCTCTGAACTAGCGATCGAGACCCAGTACTTC. This encodes CASSELAIETQYF. Full variable domain (rest looked up from reference TRBV2 and TRBJ2-5): EPEVTQTPSHQVTQMGQEVILRCVPISNHLYFYWYRQILGQKVEFLVSFYNNEISEKSEIFDDQFSVERPDGSNFTLKIRSTKLEDSAMYFCASSELAIETQYFGPGTRLLVL.

The table lists this clonotype with a few counts. The rearrangement uses TRBV19 and TRBJ1-1; D is perhaps TRBD1 (6 bases). The CDR3 loop spans 16 amino acids. Trimming shortened V by 4 bases and J by 0 bases, and 15 bases separated the two germline ends. CDR1 and CDR2 from the germline V gene are LNHDA and SQIVND (reference sequence). CDR3 region: CASSNYRTAMNTEAFF. CDR3 DNA: TGTGCCAGTAGTAACTACCGGACAGCCATGAACACTGAAGCTTTCTTT.

This chain links TRBV7-9 with TRBJ2-5, with D unclear. CDR1 is SEHNR, CDR2 FQNEAQ, per germline (reference sequence). The CDR3 is 14 amino acids. Trimming removed 5 bases from V and 4 bases from J, with 14 bases in between. As DNA, the CDR3 is TGTGCCAGCAGCGCCTCGGTCACCGGAGAGACCCAGTACTTC. Protein product: CASSASVTGETQYF.